This T cell receptor (beta chain) is drawn from a study of blood T cell repertoires in COVID-19. Study-wide background: T cells, B-cell-depleted T cells, or PBMCs supplied cDNA or gDNA.

This clone was counted once. In the original analysis: Estimation of nucleated cell counts was performed using reference gene primer amplification. TCRdb's table, derived via immunoSEQ multiplex PCR, lists solely in-frame clones and lacks some. V, J and clone size are those of that table, while D and trimming were read from the DNA. The sample has a few hundred thousand clones, 90% seen once. In Seattle, patients joined the study during active infection and were tracked longitudinally. The sequenced sample was peripheral blood. The TCR was taken from a woman aged 55 to 70 with COVID-19, enrolled during active disease.

DNA for the CDR3: TGTGCCAGCAGTCCGGGACAGGGGTTCACCTACGAGCAGTACTTC. It encodes CASSPGQGFTYEQYF. This chain joins TRBV27 and TRBJ2-7, with TRBD1 matching over 10 bases. Germline V gene lookup returns CDR1 MNHEY and CDR2 SMNVEV (reference sequence). V lost 5 bases, J lost 2 bases, and 6 bases stayed unmatched. The CDR3 spans 15 residues.